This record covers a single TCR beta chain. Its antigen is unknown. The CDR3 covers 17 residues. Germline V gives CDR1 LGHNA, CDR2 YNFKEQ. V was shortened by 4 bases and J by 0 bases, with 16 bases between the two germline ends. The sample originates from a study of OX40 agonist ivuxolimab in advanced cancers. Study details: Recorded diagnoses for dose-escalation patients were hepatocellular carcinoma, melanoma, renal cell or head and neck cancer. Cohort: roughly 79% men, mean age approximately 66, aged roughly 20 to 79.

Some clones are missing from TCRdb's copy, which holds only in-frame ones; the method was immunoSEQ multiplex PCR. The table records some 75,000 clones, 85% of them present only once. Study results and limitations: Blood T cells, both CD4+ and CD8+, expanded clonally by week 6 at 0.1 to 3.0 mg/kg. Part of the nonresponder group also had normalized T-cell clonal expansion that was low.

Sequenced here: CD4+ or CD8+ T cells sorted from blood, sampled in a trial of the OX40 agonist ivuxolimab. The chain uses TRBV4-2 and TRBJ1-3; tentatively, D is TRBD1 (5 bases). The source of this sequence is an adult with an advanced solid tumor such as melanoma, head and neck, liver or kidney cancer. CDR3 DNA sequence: TGTGCCAGCAGCCTGGGGGAACAGGCCATCTCTGGAAACACCATATATTTT. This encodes CASSLGEQAISGNTIYF.